The sequence of this TCR beta chain was determined in a study of HIV-infected patients and healthy controls (dated by TCRdb to the mid-2010s). Regarding the research as a whole: The study asked whether deep sequencing of the TCR repertoire from small blood samples of HIV patients could detect immune perturbation and reconstitution. Results and caveats for the whole study, not just this receptor: The observed differences in diversity could not be explained by the slight differences in age and sex profiles between the study cohorts. MAIT cell alpha-chain CDR3s were found at high frequency in healthy controls but were severely depleted in HIV+ repertoires. In size-matched repertoire data, the apparent post-therapy recovery of the Gini index in HIV-infected patients was not replicated. HIV-infected repertoires had significantly higher mean Gini indices than controls, possibly reflecting oligoclonality. Processing was restricted to sixteen HIV-infected individuals, which the authors judged to be a major constraint on the generalizability of the findings. Significantly different mean usage between HIV-infected patients and controls was observed for eight alpha and eight beta V genes. Compared with untreated HIV+ repertoires, healthy control repertoires had roughly threefold more distinct CDR3s and higher Shannon diversity. Sequencing depth was restricted by the use of whole blood, which also prevented the dynamics of distinct T-cell subpopulations from being separated. The pairing of alpha and beta chains was not determined in the samples. Unequal numbers of distinct sequences between patients and controls complicated comparisons, and size-matching overweighted rare events from HIV-infected data. By Jaccard index and by the count of highly shared sequences, healthy controls shared more CDR3s between individuals than HIV+ patients did. HIV-associated CDR3s exhibited a significant reduction in frequency during therapy, whereas CMV-associated CDR3s exhibited no significant change, although the majority increased in frequency. In the study, no determination of donor HLA types was made.

Whole blood was used without fractionating the cells, so the repertoire represented all peripheral T cells without sorting. As controls, some ten uninfected healthy donors were sampled, and several of those donors gave samples twice, roughly 3 months apart. For RNA extraction, an approximately 2.5 ml sample of peripheral blood was drawn into Tempus tubes. Residual genomic DNA was removed with the TURBO-DNase kit and globin mRNA was depleted with GLOBINclear. Using SuperScript III with primers targeting the alpha and beta constant regions, around 500 ng of RNA was reverse transcribed. Separate alpha and beta chain libraries were generated by chain-specific third strand synthesis with multiplexing indices. The protocol used a single primer pair to amplify all rearrangements within a chain, which avoided primer bias, and attached molecular barcodes to each cDNA molecule. The SP2 sequencing primer site and a random hexamer were carried on a 5' RACE adapter, to which purified cDNA was joined by T4 RNA Ligase 1. Second strand synthesis was primed from the SP2 site with Phusion polymerase, using slow temperature ramps to favor optimal annealing. Two random hexamer sequences, both added before amplification and joined together, made up the 12-nucleotide barcode of each molecule. A brief initial PCR introduced P5 and P7 adapter elements together with a second index, and a roughly 20-cycle amplification PCR using P5s and P7 primers was subsequently performed. A total of 25 to 30 PCR cycles were applied to the libraries, which were quantified on a Qubit, sized on a Bioanalyzer, and diluted to 4 nM. Sequencing of the normalized libraries was done on an Illumina MiSeq using 2 x 250 paired-end kits. Reverse transcription reactions were cleaned up on MinElute columns and eluted into around 10 ul Tris-Cl. The adapter ligations were run for roughly 25 hours at 16 degrees C, and AMPure XP beads at a 1:1 ratio were afterwards used to clean them. In the source study's methods: A modified Decombinator processed the demultiplexed FASTQ files and output V, J, insert and barcode information. Sequences that shared a barcode but differed from the dominant sequence were treated as errors and discarded, and barcodes were clustered at Levenshtein distance 3 and counted to estimate the original cDNA molecules. For downstream analyses, the R packages ineq, vegan, igraph and RCytoscape were used, along with IMGT nomenclature and CDR3 definitions. V gene usage was calculated across distinct sequences, with every TCR tallied a single time to avoid skew from clonal expansion. Unique CDR3 amino acid sequences within a donor were connected in similarity networks whenever two sequences differed by a single Levenshtein edit. In the repertoires, a search was made for a compiled set of published HIV-specific CDR3s (92 alpha, approximately 700 beta) and CMV-specific CDR3s (approximately 13 alpha, 250 or so beta). Random subsampling to size-matched repertoires demonstrated that the decreased diversity in patients did not result from their lower sequence numbers. TCRdb's own reprocessing of the public reads used fastp at Q25 and MiXCR and kept productive beta chains. A single entry per CDR3 protein holds the most common genes and DNA from its merged rows. TCRdb assigned the V and J calls; the authors' analysis was not used. The sample table shows 17,000 or so distinct CDR3 sequences, and about 5.4% are seen once. Under 2.5% of the sample belongs to the ten largest clones.

Its CDR3 holds 12 amino acids, cysteine through phenylalanine. Only the CDR3 part of the read is kept: 36 bases, read in frame from the first base. V was cut back by 7 bases and J by 1 base, leaving a gap of 10 bases between them. The germline V gene (reference sequence) yields DFQATT for CDR1 and SNEGSKA for CDR2. The table lists this clonotype with many counts. Its antigen remains undetermined. Base qualities were left out, and no much larger clone turns up one base away. The TCR originated in an adult in good health. Material for sequencing was blood. The receptor chain draws on TRBV20-1 and TRBJ1-1; the D gene cannot be resolved reliably. The sequenced DNA: TGCAGTGTTAAGTCCACGAACACTGAAGCTTTCTTT. Translated, it reads CSVKSTNTEAFF.